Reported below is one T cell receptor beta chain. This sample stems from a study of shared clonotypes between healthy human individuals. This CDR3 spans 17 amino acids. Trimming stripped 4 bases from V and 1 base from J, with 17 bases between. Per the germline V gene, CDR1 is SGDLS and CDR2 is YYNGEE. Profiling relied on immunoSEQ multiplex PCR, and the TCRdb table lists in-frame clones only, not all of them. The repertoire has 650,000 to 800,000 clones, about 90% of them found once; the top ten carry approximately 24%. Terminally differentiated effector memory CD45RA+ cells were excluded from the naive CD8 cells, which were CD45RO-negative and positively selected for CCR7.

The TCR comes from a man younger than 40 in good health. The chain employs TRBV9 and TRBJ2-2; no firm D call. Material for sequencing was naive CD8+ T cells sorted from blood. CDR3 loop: CASSLKERPLNTGELFF. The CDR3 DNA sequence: TGTGCCAGCAGCCTCAAGGAAAGGCCCCTGAACACCGGGGAGCTGTTTTTT.